The 23 T cell receptor beta chains reported below all come from one sample, sequenced in a study of blood T cells in healthy people across ages. It was with a sample-barcoded 5' primer and a J-beta primer mix that a second PCR of roughly 7 to 12 cycles was run. TCRdb re-called the 5' RACE reads through MiXCR, storing one row per CDR3 protein. The sample holds 1.5 million or so distinct CDR3 sequences, approximately 43% seen once. The sample consisted of blood. These receptors were collected from a woman between 18 and 29 years old in good health.

The J gene is TRBJ2-4, the V gene TRBV6-8; D is unclear. Germline assignment: CDR1 MNHGY and CDR2 SAAAGT. Trimming took 5 bases from V and 2 from J, leaving 7 bases between them. The CDR3 is made up of 13 amino acids. The CDR3 sequence is CASSDTTKNIQYF. CDR3 bases: TGTGCCAGCAGTGACACCACCAAAAACATTCAGTACTTC.

The chain uses TRBV7-2 and TRBJ1-2, with D uncertain. Trimming stripped 2 bases from V and 8 bases from J, with 9 bases between. Germline CDR1 SGHTA, CDR2 FQGNSA. CDR3 length: 12 residues. The chain's CDR3 is CASSLTEAGYTF. CDR3 sequence (DNA): TGTGCCAGCAGCTTAACAGAAGCGGGCTACACCTTC.

In its sample, this clonotype was seen a few times. The J gene is TRBJ1-1, the V gene TRBV27; 7 bases agree with TRBD1. The CDR3 is 16 residues long. J was trimmed by 4 bases and V by 2 bases; bases with no gene match: 10. CDR1 MNHEY and CDR2 SMNVEV come from the germline V gene (reference sequence). The CDR3, as DNA: TGTGCCAGCAGTTTACTTCGACAGGGTATGTTCACTGAAGCTTTCTTT. As protein: CASSLLRQGMFTEAFF.

The gene calls are TRBV7-2 and TRBJ1-4; D uncertain. The CDR3 contains 15 residues. The V end was cut by 2 bases, the J end by 7 bases, with 14 bases between. Looked up from germline, CDR1 is SGHTA and CDR2 is FQGNSA. In DNA form, the CDR3 reads TGTGCCAGCAGCTTACTACATGGAACCTCTGAAAAACTGTTTTTT. Amino acids: CASSLLHGTSEKLFF.

This chain links TRBV13 with TRBJ2-6; TRBD1 is a possible D gene (5 bases). CDR1 and CDR2 (germline): PRHDT, FYEKMQ (reference sequence). V dropped 3 bases and J dropped 1 base, with 7 bases sitting between them. The CDR3 consists of 15 residues. In DNA form, the CDR3 reads TGTGCCAGCAGCTTTCCAGGGTCTGGGGCCAACGTCCTGACTTTC. Amino acid sequence: CASSFPGSGANVLTF.

In this sample, this clonotype turned up a few times. The rearrangement uses TRBV3-1 and TRBJ2-3, with unresolved D. Trimming left V 1 base short and J 2 bases short, with 13 bases between. CDR1 is LGHDT, CDR2 YNNKEL, per germline (reference sequence). The CDR3 covers 16 residues. CDR3 sequence (DNA): TGTGCCAGCAGCCAAGGTGGCAGCTTTACCACAGATACGCAGTATTTT. As protein: CASSQGGSFTTDTQYF.

The CDR3 loop reads CASSFGLATDTQYF. The DNA of the CDR3 is TGTGCCAGCAGTTTCGGACTAGCGACAGATACGCAGTATTTT. The rearrangement joins TRBV12-3 or TRBV12-4 to TRBJ2-3, with TRBD2 matching over 9 bases. Trimming at V came to 3 bases and at J to 3 bases, leaving 1 base not matched to a gene. CDR3 length equals 14 residues.

Worth noting for this clonotype: Mismatch with germline at one junction end may stem from a read error. The chain uses TRBV12-3 or TRBV12-4 and TRBJ2-4; D is possibly TRBD1 or TRBD2 (5 bases each). The J call is uncertain, as TRBJ2-5 better fits the DNA end. The CDR3 has 16 residues. CDR3 sequence reads: CAGSPSLGVGQETQYF. The CDR3 bases are TGTGCCGGCAGTCCGAGTTTGGGGGTAGGCCAAGAGACCCAGTACTTC.

This clonotype has only one observation. This rearrangement joins TRBV27 to TRBJ1-2; the match to TRBD1 covers 9 bases. Trimming cost V 4 bases and J 6 bases; bases outside gene matches: 9. The CDR3 has 15 residues. Germline values: CDR1 MNHEY, CDR2 SMNVEV (reference sequence). In DNA form, the CDR3 reads TGTGCCAGCAGTTGTATCACAGGGGGCAGGAATGGCTACACCTTC. Encoded protein: CASSCITGGRNGYTF.

The V call is TRBV6-2 or TRBV6-3, the J call TRBJ1-1; unclear D gene. Deletions cut 4 bases from V and 3 bases from J, with 12 bases between. The CDR3 is 14 amino acids. Germline values: CDR1 MNHEY, CDR2 SVGEGT. In nucleotides, the CDR3 is TGTGCCAGCAGTTTTGTTCGCGTACACACTGAAGCTTTCTTT. Its protein is CASSFVRVHTEAFF.

The rearrangement joins TRBV5-1 to TRBJ2-3; D may match TRBD1 or TRBD2 (7 bases each). V was cut by 6 bases and J by 3 bases, with 14 bases left in between. The CDR3 length is 14 residues. Germline V gene data show CDR1 as SGHRS and CDR2 as YFSETQ. The CDR3 here is CASNQGGGTDTQYF. The CDR3 DNA reads as TGCGCCAGCAACCAGGGGGGAGGGACAGATACGCAGTATTTT. Supplemented by reference TRBV5-1 and TRBJ2-3, the full variable domain reads KAGVTQTPRYLIKTRGQQVTLSCSPISGHRSVSWYQQTPGQGLQFLFEYFSETQRNKGNFPGRFSGRQFSNSRSEMNVSTLELGDSALYLCASNQGGGTDTQYFGPGTRLTVL.

This clonotype showed up just once. The chain has TRBV7-2 and TRBJ1-1, with 9 bases matching TRBD1. Per the germline V gene, CDR1 is SGHTA and CDR2 is FQGNSA. The CDR3 loop spans 13 amino acids. Trimming cost V 5 bases and J 8 bases; bases outside gene matches: 6. The CDR3 DNA reads TGTGCCAGCAGCCAGAACAGGGGGCACGAAGCTTTCTTT. It encodes CASSQNRGHEAFF.

The chain employs TRBV6-5 and TRBJ2-7; D gene uncertain. Trimming removed 6 bases from V and 1 base from J, with 13 bases in between. Germline CDR1 and CDR2: MNHEY and SVGAGI. This CDR3 has 14 amino acids. This CDR3 reads CASRLFPRSYEQYF. The CDR3 DNA sequence: TGTGCCAGCAGATTGTTTCCGAGATCCTACGAGCAGTACTTC.

In DNA, the CDR3 is TGCGCCAGCAGCACCAGGGTTACGCCAGGAAACACCATATATTTT. Protein product: CASSTRVTPGNTIYF. The gene calls are TRBV4-3 and TRBJ1-3, with D perhaps TRBD1 (5 bases). V was cut by 5 bases and J by 4 bases, with 15 bases left in between. From germline, CDR1 is LGHNA and CDR2 YSLEER. This CDR3 has 15 amino acids.

To note about this clonotype: One end of the junction fails to match germline, which may point to a read error. V usage is TRBV7-2 and J usage is TRBJ1-5; D perhaps matches TRBD1 (6 bases). Germline-derived CDR1 and CDR2 are SGHTA and FQGNSA. CDR3 size: 13 residues. The CDR3 is CVSSRQENQPQHF. CDR3 nucleotide sequence: TGTGTCAGCAGCCGACAGGAGAACCAGCCCCAGCATTTT.

This chain links TRBV29-1 with TRBJ2-3; 9 bases agree with TRBD1. The CDR3 contains 14 residues. Trimming cost V 7 bases and J 3 bases; bases outside gene matches: 8. Per germline, CDR1 SQVTM and CDR2 ANQGSEA. The CDR3 DNA is TGCAGCGGGGCCGGGACAGGGTGGACAGATACGCAGTATTTT. The encoded protein is CSGAGTGWTDTQYF.

The chain combines TRBV28 with TRBJ2-3; 11 bases are shared with TRBD2. The CDR3 runs to 17 residues. Trimming cost V 7 bases and J 0 bases; bases outside gene matches: 9. Germline values: CDR1 MDHEN, CDR2 SYDVKM. The CDR3 here is CASTPRRTSGSTDTQYF. CDR3 nucleotides: TGTGCCAGCACTCCAAGGCGGACTAGCGGGAGCACAGATACGCAGTATTTT.

The chain carries TRBV20-1 and TRBJ2-2; 11 positions agree with TRBD2. Looked up from germline, CDR1 is DFQATT and CDR2 is SNEGSKA (reference sequence). This CDR3 has 15 residues. The chain's CDR3 is CSVVAGGRNTGELFF. The CDR3 DNA reads as TGCAGCGTTGTAGCGGGAGGGCGGAACACCGGGGAGCTGTTTTTT.

The chain links TRBV9 to TRBJ1-5; D is undetermined. V lost 4 bases to trimming and J lost 0 bases, with 14 bases between them. Germline values: CDR1 SGDLS, CDR2 YYNGEE. This CDR3 region has 16 residues. The CDR3 sequence is CASSHSAGNSNQPQHF. The CDR3 DNA reads as TGTGCCAGCAGCCATTCTGCCGGAAATAGCAATCAGCCCCAGCATTTT.

This clonotype occurred a few times. J is TRBJ2-1 and V is TRBV7-9, with D tentatively TRBD1 (6 bases). The CDR3 runs to 16 residues. V lost 5 bases and J lost 1, with 15 bases in between. CDR1 is SEHNR, CDR2 FQNEAQ, per germline (reference sequence). The CDR3 spells CASSPPGTNSYNEQFF. DNA of the CDR3: TGTGCCAGCAGCCCCCCCGGGACAAATTCCTACAATGAGCAGTTCTTC.

Only a few counts were recorded for this clonotype. The gene calls are TRBV20-1 and TRBJ2-3, with 12 bases matching TRBD2. Germline values: CDR1 DFQATT, CDR2 SNEGSKA (reference sequence). The CDR3 loop spans 16 amino acids. V trimming: 4 bases; J trimming: 0 bases; junction bases outside the gene matches: 5. The CDR3 sequence: CSATASGRESTDTQYF. The CDR3, as DNA: TGCAGTGCTACTGCTAGCGGGAGGGAAAGCACAGATACGCAGTATTTT.

V usage is TRBV7-2 and J usage is TRBJ2-2, with D hard to call. Trimming took off 2 bases at V and 6 bases at J, with 10 bases between the two ends. Germline-derived CDR1 and CDR2 are SGHTA and FQGNSA. The CDR3 sequence is 14 residues long. CDR3: CASSLSTSAGELFF. The CDR3 DNA reads TGTGCCAGCAGCTTAAGTACCTCAGCCGGGGAGCTGTTTTTT.

The sample holds a few counts of this clonotype. The chain combines TRBV5-4 with TRBJ2-1, with 7 positions matching TRBD1. From germline, CDR1 is SGHNT and CDR2 YYREEE (reference sequence). The CDR3 covers 13 residues. With V trimmed by 4 bases and J by 6 bases, 4 bases remained unmatched. CDR3: CASSVTGPNEQFF. CDR3 DNA sequence: TGTGCCAGCAGCGTGACAGGGCCCAATGAGCAGTTCTTC. Full variable domain (remainder filled in from reference TRBV5-4 and TRBJ2-1): ETGVTQSPTHLIKTRGQQVTLRCSSQSGHNTVSWYQQALGQGPQFIFQYYREEENGRGNFPPRFSGLQFPNYSSELNVNALELDDSALYLCASSVTGPNEQFFGPGTRLTVL.